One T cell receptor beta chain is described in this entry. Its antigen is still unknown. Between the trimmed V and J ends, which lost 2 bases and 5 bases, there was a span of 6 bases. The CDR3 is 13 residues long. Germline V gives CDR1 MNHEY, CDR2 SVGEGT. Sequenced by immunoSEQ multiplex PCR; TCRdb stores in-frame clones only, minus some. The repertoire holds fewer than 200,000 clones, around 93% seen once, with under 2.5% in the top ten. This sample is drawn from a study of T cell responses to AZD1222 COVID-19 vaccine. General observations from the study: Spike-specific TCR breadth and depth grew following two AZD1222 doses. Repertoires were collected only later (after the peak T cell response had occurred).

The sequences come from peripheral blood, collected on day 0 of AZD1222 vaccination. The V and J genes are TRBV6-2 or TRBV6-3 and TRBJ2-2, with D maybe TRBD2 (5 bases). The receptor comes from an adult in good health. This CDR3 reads CASSYRRTGELFF. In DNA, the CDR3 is TGTGCCAGCAGTTACCGGAGGACCGGGGAGCTGTTTTTT.